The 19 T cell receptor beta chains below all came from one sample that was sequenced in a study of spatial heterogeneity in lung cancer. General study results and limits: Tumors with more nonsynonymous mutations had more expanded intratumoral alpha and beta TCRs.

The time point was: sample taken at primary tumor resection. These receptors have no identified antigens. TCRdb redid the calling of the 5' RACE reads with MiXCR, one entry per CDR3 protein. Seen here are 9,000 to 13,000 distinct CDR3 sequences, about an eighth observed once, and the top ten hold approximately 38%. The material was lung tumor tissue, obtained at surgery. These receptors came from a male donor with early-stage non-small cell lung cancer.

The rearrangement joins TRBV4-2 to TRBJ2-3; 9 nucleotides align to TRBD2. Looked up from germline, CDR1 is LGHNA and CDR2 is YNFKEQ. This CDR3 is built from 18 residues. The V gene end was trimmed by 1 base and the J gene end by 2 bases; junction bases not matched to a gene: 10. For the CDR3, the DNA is TGTGCCAGCAGCCAAGGAGAAGTAGCGGGGGACCCCACAGATACGCAGTATTTT. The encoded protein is CASSQGEVAGDPTDTQYF.

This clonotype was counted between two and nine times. The CDR3, as DNA: TGCGCCAGCAGCTTTCCGGGACCACAAGAGACCCAGTACTTC. This sequence encodes CASSFPGPQETQYF. V gene TRBV5-1 combines with J gene TRBJ2-5; D is tentatively TRBD1 or TRBD2 (5 bases each). The CDR3 covers 14 residues. V lost 2 bases and J 2 bases, leaving 10 bases between the germline ends. CDR1 SGHRS and CDR2 YFSETQ come from the germline V gene.

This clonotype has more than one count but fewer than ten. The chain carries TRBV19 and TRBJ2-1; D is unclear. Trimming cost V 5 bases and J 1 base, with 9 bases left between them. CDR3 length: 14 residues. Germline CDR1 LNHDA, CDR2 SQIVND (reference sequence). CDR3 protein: CASSFVGSYNEQFF. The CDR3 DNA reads TGTGCCAGTAGTTTCGTAGGGTCCTACAATGAGCAGTTCTTC.

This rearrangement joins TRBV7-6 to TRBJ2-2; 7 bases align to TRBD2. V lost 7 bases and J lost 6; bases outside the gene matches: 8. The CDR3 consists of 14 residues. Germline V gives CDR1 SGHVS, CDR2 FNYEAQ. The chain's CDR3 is CASTSTSRAGELFF. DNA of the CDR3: TGTGCCAGCACATCGACTAGCAGGGCCGGGGAGCTGTTTTTT.

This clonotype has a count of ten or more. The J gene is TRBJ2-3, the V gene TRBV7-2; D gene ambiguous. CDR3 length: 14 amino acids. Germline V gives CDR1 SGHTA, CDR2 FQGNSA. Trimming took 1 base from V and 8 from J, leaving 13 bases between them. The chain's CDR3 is CASSLGRAGGTQYF. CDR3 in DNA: TGTGCCAGCAGCTTAGGGCGTGCCGGTGGTACGCAGTATTTT.

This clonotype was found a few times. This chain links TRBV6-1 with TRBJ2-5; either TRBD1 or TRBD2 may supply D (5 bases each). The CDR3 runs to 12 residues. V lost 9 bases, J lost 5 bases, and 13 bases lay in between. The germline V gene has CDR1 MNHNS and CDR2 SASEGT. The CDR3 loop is CARGDGFETQYF. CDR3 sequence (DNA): TGTGCCAGGGGGGATGGGTTTGAGACCCAGTACTTC.

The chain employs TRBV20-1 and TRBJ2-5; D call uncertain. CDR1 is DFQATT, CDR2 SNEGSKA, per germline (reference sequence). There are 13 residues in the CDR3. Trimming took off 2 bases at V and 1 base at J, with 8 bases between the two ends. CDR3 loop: CSARQRGQETQYF. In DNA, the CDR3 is TGCAGTGCTAGACAGAGAGGCCAAGAGACCCAGTACTTC.

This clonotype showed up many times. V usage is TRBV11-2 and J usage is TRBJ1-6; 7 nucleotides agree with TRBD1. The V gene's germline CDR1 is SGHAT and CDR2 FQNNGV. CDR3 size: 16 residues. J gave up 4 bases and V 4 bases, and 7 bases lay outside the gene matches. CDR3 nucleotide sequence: TGTGCCAGCAGCTCCTCCGGGACAGAATATAATTCACCCCTCCACTTT. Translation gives CASSSSGTEYNSPLHF.

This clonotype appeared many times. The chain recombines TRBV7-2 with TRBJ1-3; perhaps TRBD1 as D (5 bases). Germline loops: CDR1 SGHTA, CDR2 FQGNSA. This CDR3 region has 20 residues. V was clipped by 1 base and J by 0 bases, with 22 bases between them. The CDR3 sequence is CASSLVPLGTDLYSGNTIYF. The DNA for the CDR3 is TGTGCCAGCAGCTTAGTCCCCCTGGGGACGGACTTATACTCTGGAAACACCATATATTTT.

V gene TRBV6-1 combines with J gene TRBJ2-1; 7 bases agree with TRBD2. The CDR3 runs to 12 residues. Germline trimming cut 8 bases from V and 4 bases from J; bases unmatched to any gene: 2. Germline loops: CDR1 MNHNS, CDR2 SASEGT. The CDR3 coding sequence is TGTGCCAGCCCGGGGGGTTACAATGAGCAGTTCTTC. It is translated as CASPGGYNEQFF.

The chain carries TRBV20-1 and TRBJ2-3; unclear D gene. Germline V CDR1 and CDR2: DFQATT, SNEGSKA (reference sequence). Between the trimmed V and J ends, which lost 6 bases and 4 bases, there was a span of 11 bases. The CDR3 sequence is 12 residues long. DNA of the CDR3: TGCAGTGCCGTAGATAGGGCAGATACGCAGTATTTT. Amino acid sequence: CSAVDRADTQYF.

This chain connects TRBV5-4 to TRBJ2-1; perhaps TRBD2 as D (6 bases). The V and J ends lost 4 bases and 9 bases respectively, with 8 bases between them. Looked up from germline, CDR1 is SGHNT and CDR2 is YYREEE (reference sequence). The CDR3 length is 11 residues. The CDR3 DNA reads TGTGCCAGCAGCCGGGGGAGTGAGCAGTTCTTC. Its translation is CASSRGSEQFF.

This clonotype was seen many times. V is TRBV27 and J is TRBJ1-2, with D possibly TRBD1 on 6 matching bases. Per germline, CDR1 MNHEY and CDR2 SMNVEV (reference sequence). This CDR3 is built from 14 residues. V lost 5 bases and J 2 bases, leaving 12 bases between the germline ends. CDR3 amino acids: CASSLQGGNYGYTF. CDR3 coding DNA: TGTGCCAGCAGTCTACAGGGAGGGAACTATGGCTACACCTTC.

The CDR3 bases are TGCGCCAGCAGCCAAGCAATAAGGCGGGGGGGCTCAATGGCAGATACGCAGTATTTT. Translation gives CASSQAIRRGGSMADTQYF. V usage is TRBV4-1 and J usage is TRBJ2-3; 9 bases fit TRBD2. Trimming took 1 base from V and 4 from J; bases not matched to a gene: 15. From germline, CDR1 is MGHRA and CDR2 YSYEKL. The CDR3 totals 19 residues.

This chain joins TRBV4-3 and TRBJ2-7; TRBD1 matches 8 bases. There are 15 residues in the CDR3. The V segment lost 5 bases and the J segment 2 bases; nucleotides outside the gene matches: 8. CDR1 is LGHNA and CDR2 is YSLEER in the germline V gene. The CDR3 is CASSFSGQGPYEQYF. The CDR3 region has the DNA TGCGCCAGCAGCTTCTCCGGACAGGGTCCCTACGAGCAGTACTTC.

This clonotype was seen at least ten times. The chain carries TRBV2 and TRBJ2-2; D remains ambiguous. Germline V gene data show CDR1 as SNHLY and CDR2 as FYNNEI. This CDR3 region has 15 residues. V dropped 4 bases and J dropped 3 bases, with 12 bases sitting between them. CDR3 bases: TGTGCCAGCAGTGGGGTTAGCTTCGACACCGGGGAGCTGTTTTTT. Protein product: CASSGVSFDTGELFF.

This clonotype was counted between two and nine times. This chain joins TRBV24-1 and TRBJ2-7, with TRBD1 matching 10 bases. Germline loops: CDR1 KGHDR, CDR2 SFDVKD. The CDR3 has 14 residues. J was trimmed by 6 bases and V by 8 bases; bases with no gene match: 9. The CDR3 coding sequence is TGTGCCACCACCCGGGACAGGGGAGTAAGCGAGCAGTACTTC. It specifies CATTRDRGVSEQYF.

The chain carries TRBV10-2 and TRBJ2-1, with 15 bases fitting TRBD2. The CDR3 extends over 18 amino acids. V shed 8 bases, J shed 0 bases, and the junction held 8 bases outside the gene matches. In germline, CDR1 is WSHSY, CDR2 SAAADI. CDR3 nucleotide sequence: TGCGCCAGCCGCCGGACTAGCGGGGGGGTGGACTCCTACAATGAGCAGTTCTTC. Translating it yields CASRRTSGGVDSYNEQFF.

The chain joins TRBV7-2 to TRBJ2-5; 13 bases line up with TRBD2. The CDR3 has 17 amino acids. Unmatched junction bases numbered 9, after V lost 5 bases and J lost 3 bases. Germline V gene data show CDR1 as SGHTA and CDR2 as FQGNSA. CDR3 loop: CASSKYVGLAGEETQYF. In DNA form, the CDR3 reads TGTGCCAGCAGCAAGTATGTCGGACTAGCGGGGGAAGAGACCCAGTACTTC.